Below, 25 T cell receptor beta chains from the same sample are listed, as sequenced in a study of beta chain features in type 1 diabetes. Sequencing targeted expressed TCRB transcripts, as all isolated RNA had been reverse transcribed. Only in-frame clones appear in the TCRdb table, and some are missing; sequencing was by immunoSEQ multiplex PCR. This sample carries about 450,000 clones, over 9.5% of them seen once, and the ten largest clones take over 0.035%. The sequenced sample was naive CD4+ T cells from blood. These TCRs come from a woman aged 18-29 years in good health.

This clone was observed a handful of times. The V call is TRBV13, the J call TRBJ1-3; D is possibly TRBD1 (6 bases). The ends were cut back, 5 bases at V and 2 bases at J, with 10 bases in the middle. CDR3 length: 14 amino acids. CDR1 and CDR2 from the germline V gene are PRHDT and FYEKMQ (reference sequence). The CDR3 coding sequence is TGTGCCAGCAGCACCCCAGGGGCTGGAAACACCATATATTTT. It translates to CASSTPGAGNTIYF.

This clone has just a few counts. The chain has TRBV30 and TRBJ2-7; D remains ambiguous. The V gene lost 0 bases and the J gene lost 3 bases, with 12 bases spanning the gap. Looked up from germline, CDR1 is GTSNPN and CDR2 is SVGIG (reference sequence). This CDR3 is built from 14 residues. The CDR3 loop reads CAWSVSPVVYEQYF. In DNA, the CDR3 is TGTGCCTGGAGTGTATCCCCTGTGGTCTACGAGCAGTACTTC.

The chain uses TRBV5-1 and TRBJ2-6; D remains unclear. The CDR3 has 17 amino acids. The V gene's germline CDR1 is SGHRS and CDR2 YFSETQ. Trimming removed 4 bases from V and 1 base from J, with 15 bases in between. The CDR3 loop is CASSLGPNPSGANVLTF. DNA of the CDR3: TGCGCCAGCAGCCTCGGGCCGAACCCATCTGGGGCCAACGTCCTGACTTTC.

The chain uses TRBV6-5 and TRBJ2-1; no clear D. Between the trimmed V and J ends, which lost 3 bases and 9 bases, there was a span of 6 bases. The CDR3 has 11 residues. Germline CDR1 is MNHEY and CDR2 is SVGAGI. CDR3 in amino acids: CASSYKVEQFF. In DNA, the CDR3 is TGTGCCAGCAGTTATAAGGTTGAGCAGTTCTTC.

The gene calls are TRBV30 and TRBJ2-1; 7 positions match TRBD2. V shed 1 base and J 7 bases; nucleotides not matched to a gene: 13. Germline values: CDR1 GTSNPN, CDR2 SVGIG (reference sequence). This CDR3 has 16 residues. The CDR3: CAWSDAGDSYGNEQFF. CDR3 nucleotide sequence: TGTGCCTGGAGTGATGCGGGAGACTCGTATGGAAATGAGCAGTTCTTC.

The chain joins TRBV7-9 to TRBJ2-1, with D possibly TRBD1 on 5 matching bases. The V gene lost 2 bases and the J gene lost 5 bases, with 13 bases spanning the gap. CDR3 length equals 15 residues. Germline V gives CDR1 SEHNR, CDR2 FQNEAQ (reference sequence). DNA of the CDR3: TGTGCCAGCAGCTTAACAAAGGACAAAAACAATGAGCAGTTCTTC. Encoded protein: CASSLTKDKNNEQFF.

The J gene is TRBJ2-7, the V gene TRBV27; D ambiguous. The CDR3 runs 14 residues. Germline CDR1 MNHEY, CDR2 SMNVEV (reference sequence). Trimming stripped 6 bases from V and 5 bases from J, with 17 bases between. The CDR3 DNA follows: TGTGCCAGCAGATCGGCACTTGGGGTACACGAGCAGTACTTC. Amino acids: CASRSALGVHEQYF.

This clone was counted only a few times. J is TRBJ2-4 and V is TRBV29-1; D is perhaps TRBD2 (6 bases). Germline V gene sequence: CDR1 SQVTM, CDR2 ANQGSEA. The V end lost 2 bases, the J end lost 9 bases, and 17 bases lay between the germline ends. The CDR3 contains 14 residues. In DNA form, the CDR3 reads TGCAGCGTTGAAACCCGGGGGAGCCTGGGCATTCAGTACTTC. This sequence encodes CSVETRGSLGIQYF.

The chain employs TRBV28 and TRBJ1-5; possibly TRBD1 for D (5 bases). Trimming removed 7 bases from V and 2 bases from J, with 6 bases in between. The CDR3 has 12 amino acids. Germline V CDR1 and CDR2: MDHEN, SYDVKM. This CDR3 reads CASTTGNQPQHF. CDR3 nucleotide sequence: TGTGCCAGCACGACAGGCAATCAGCCCCAGCATTTT. Complete variable domain (other parts from reference TRBV28 and TRBJ1-5): DVKVTQSSRYLVKRTGEKVFLECVQDMDHENMFWYRQDPGLGLRLIYFSYDVKMKEKGDIPEGYSVSREKKERFSLILESASTNQTSMYLCASTTGNQPQHFGDGTRLSIL.

The rearrangement uses TRBV10-3 and TRBJ2-2; D perhaps matches TRBD2 (7 bases). The V end was cut by 7 bases, the J end by 6 bases, with 18 bases between. The CDR3 runs to 15 residues. The germline V gene has CDR1 ENHRY and CDR2 SYGVKD. CDR3 sequence: CAIMGGLAEAGELFF. The CDR3 DNA reads as TGTGCCATCATGGGGGGGCTAGCAGAAGCCGGGGAGCTGTTTTTT.

This clone occurred a few times. The rearrangement joins TRBV7-9 to TRBJ2-7; possible D gene TRBD1, 7 bases. The germline gives CDR1 SEHNR, CDR2 FQNEAQ (reference sequence). This CDR3 is 13 amino acids long. V lost 6 bases and J 7 bases, leaving 16 bases between the germline ends. The CDR3, as DNA: TGTGCCAGCAGTTCGACAGGGCGGGGAGAGCAGTACGTC. Translation gives CASSSTGRGEQYV.

There are many counts of this clone. V and J are TRBV9 and TRBJ2-3; no clear D gene. The length of the CDR3 is 13 residues. Looked up from germline, CDR1 is SGDLS and CDR2 is YYNGEE. V was trimmed by 3 bases and J by 6 bases, leaving 11 bases between them. The CDR3 DNA sequence: TGTGCCAGCAGCGCGCGCGGAAGGGATACGCAGTATTTT. It specifies CASSARGRDTQYF. Variable domain in full (rest from reference TRBV9 and TRBJ2-3): DSGVTQTPKHLITATGQRVTLRCSPRSGDLSVYWYQQSLDQGLQFLIQYYNGEERAKGNILERFSAQQFPDLHSELNLSSLELGDSALYFCASSARGRDTQYFGPGTRLTVL.

Note on this clone: One junction end disagrees with the germline gene, perhaps due to a read error. Additional DNA sequences in this sample encode the identical CDR3. The gene calls are TRBV7-7 and TRBJ2-1; 8 nucleotides agree with TRBD1. CDR1 SSHAT and CDR2 FNYEAQ come from the germline V gene (reference sequence). There are 13 residues in the CDR3. CDR3 coding DNA: TGTGCTAGCAGTTTGGACAGGGTGAATGAGCAGTTCTTC. Translating it yields CASSLDRVNEQFF.

This rearrangement joins TRBV5-1 to TRBJ2-1; a weak D match, TRBD2 (5 bases). V was clipped by 4 bases and J by 6 bases, with 14 bases between them. Looked up from germline, CDR1 is SGHRS and CDR2 is YFSETQ. The CDR3 contains 14 residues. CDR3 loop: CASSEGSAGNEQFF. The CDR3 region has the DNA TGCGCCAGCAGCGAGGGAAGCGCAGGCAATGAGCAGTTCTTC.

This clone was detected a few times. The CDR3 region is CASSSFGRNTEAFF. The CDR3 region has the DNA TGCGCCAGCAGTTCTTTCGGGCGGAACACTGAAGCTTTCTTT. The gene calls are TRBV5-1 and TRBJ1-1; D gene uncertain. Germline CDR1 and CDR2: SGHRS and YFSETQ. This CDR3 comprises 14 residues. V dropped 5 bases and J dropped 1 base, with 12 bases sitting between them.

This clone was found a few times. J is TRBJ2-3 and V is TRBV7-2, with 10 bases that match TRBD2. The CDR3 totals 16 residues. V was pared by 4 bases and J by 5 bases, with 9 bases of the junction left unmatched. Germline V lookup: CDR1 SGHTA, CDR2 FQGNSA. CDR3 DNA: TGTGCCAGCAGCTCGAACGTACTAGCGGGGCAAGATACGCAGTATTTT. Residues: CASSSNVLAGQDTQYF.

The chain links TRBV7-9 to TRBJ2-1, with D possibly called TRBD1 or TRBD2 (5 bases each). This CDR3 is built from 16 residues. V was pared by 1 base and J by 4 bases, with 14 bases between. Germline V lookup: CDR1 SEHNR, CDR2 FQNEAQ (reference sequence). The CDR3 region has the DNA TGTGCCAGCAGCTTAGGGGGGAGACGCCTTTACAATGAGCAGTTCTTC. It is translated as CASSLGGRRLYNEQFF.

This clone appeared a few times. This chain uses TRBV9 with TRBJ2-1, with TRBD1 matching over 10 bases. V trimming: 4 bases; J trimming: 6 bases; junction bases outside the gene matches: 4. The germline V gene encodes CDR1 SGDLS and CDR2 YYNGEE. The CDR3 totals 14 residues. The CDR3 region has the DNA TGTGCCAGCAGCCGGGACAGGGGTCGCAATGAGCAGTTCTTC. This sequence encodes CASSRDRGRNEQFF.

This chain uses TRBV2 with TRBJ2-5, with 10 bases matching TRBD2. CDR1 and CDR2 from the germline V gene are SNHLY and FYNNEI. V gave up 5 bases and J gave up 2 bases; unmatched junction bases: 5. The CDR3 extends over 15 amino acids. The CDR3 is CASSRTSGGQETQYF. CDR3 coding DNA: TGTGCCAGCAGTAGGACTAGCGGAGGACAAGAGACCCAGTACTTC.

This clone was detected a few times. CDR3 sequence reads: CASSPRTGYEQYF. The CDR3 DNA sequence: TGTGCCAGCAGCCCGAGGACAGGCTACGAGCAGTACTTC. The V call is TRBV7-3, the J call TRBJ2-7; TRBD1 agrees at 7 bases. Germline trimming cut 5 bases from V and 3 bases from J; bases unmatched to any gene: 4. The CDR3 has 13 amino acids. The germline V gene has CDR1 SGHTA and CDR2 FQGTGA.

This clone appeared a few times. This chain joins TRBV7-3 and TRBJ2-3, with D hard to call. The germline V and J ends were trimmed by 2 bases and 4 bases, with 7 bases remaining between them. The CDR3 contains 13 residues. The germline V gene encodes CDR1 SGHTA and CDR2 FQGTGA. The CDR3 region is CASSLQAADTQYF. DNA for the CDR3: TGTGCCAGCAGCTTACAAGCCGCAGATACGCAGTATTTT.

The chain couples TRBV5-1 to TRBJ1-1, with 7 bases identical to TRBD1. This CDR3 is 14 amino acids long. Trimming removed 2 bases from V and 7 bases from J; junction bases left unmatched: 8. Germline loops: CDR1 SGHRS, CDR2 YFSETQ. The chain's CDR3 is CASSFGAGGGEAFF. The CDR3 DNA reads TGCGCCAGCAGCTTTGGAGCAGGGGGAGGTGAAGCTTTCTTT.

This chain connects TRBV30 to TRBJ2-7; no clear D gene. CDR1 and CDR2 from the germline V gene are GTSNPN and SVGIG (reference sequence). This CDR3 region has 13 residues. Trimming removed 0 bases from V and 2 bases from J, with 8 bases in between. CDR3 DNA sequence: TGTGCCTGGAGTGTACTTACAGCCTACGAGCAGTACTTC. Translating it yields CAWSVLTAYEQYF. The full variable domain, its missing parts supplied by reference TRBV30 and TRBJ2-7, is SQTIHQWPATLVQPVGSPLSLECTVEGTSNPNLYWYRQAAGRGLQLLFYSVGIGQISSEVPQNLSASRPQDRQFILSSKKLLLSDSGFYLCAWSVLTAYEQYFGPGTRLTVT.

The chain combines TRBV7-7 with TRBJ2-7; no clear D gene. The CDR3 contains 13 residues. The germline CDR1 and CDR2 sequences are SSHAT and FNYEAQ (reference sequence). V was clipped by 5 bases and J by 7 bases, with 15 bases between them. In DNA, the CDR3 is TGTGCCAGCAGCCCGAATATCCTGAGTGAGCAGTACGTC. Its translation is CASSPNILSEQYV.

This clone was counted only a few times. The V gene is TRBV7-2, the J gene TRBJ2-1; 8 bases align to TRBD2. CDR3 length: 15 amino acids. Germline assignment: CDR1 SGHTA and CDR2 FQGNSA. V dropped 5 bases and J dropped 0; count of bases not matched to a gene: 3. The CDR3 sequence is CASSTLAGSYNEQFF. The CDR3 nucleotides read TGTGCCAGCAGCACCCTAGCGGGCTCCTACAATGAGCAGTTCTTC.